These 20 T cell receptor beta chains originate from one sample sequenced in a study of T cell changes during pregnancy in multiple sclerosis. Method: immunoSEQ multiplex PCR; TCRdb's copy keeps in-frame clones and lacks some. The repertoire consists of fewer than 20,000 clones, with 88% occurring once and the leading ten covering about 1.3%. Sequenced material: CD4+ T cells from peripheral blood mononuclear cells, taken in the first trimester of pregnancy. These TCRs come from a female donor in good health, enrolled as a control in a pregnancy study.

V gene TRBV10-3 combines with J gene TRBJ1-1; no definite D call. The CDR3 extends over 15 amino acids. V lost 2 bases, J lost 0 bases, and 10 bases lay in between. Germline V gives CDR1 ENHRY, CDR2 SYGVKD. CDR3 residues: CAISEVGSMNTEAFF. In DNA form, the CDR3 reads TGTGCCATCAGTGAGGTGGGGAGCATGAACACTGAAGCTTTCTTT.

V is TRBV10-2 and J is TRBJ2-3; 9 bases fit TRBD1. This CDR3 has 16 residues. The germline CDR1 and CDR2 sequences are WSHSY and SAAADI. With 6 bases clipped from V and 3 bases from J, the junction kept 10 bases outside the gene matches. As DNA, the CDR3 is TGCGCCAGCAGGGCAAACACAGGGGGCGGGACAGATACGCAGTATTTT. Amino acid sequence: CASRANTGGGTDTQYF.

The DNA of the CDR3 is TGTGCCAGCTCACCCGACTCGAAGACAGATACGCAGTATTTT. Protein product: CASSPDSKTDTQYF. J is TRBJ2-3 and V is TRBV18; D is unclear. CDR3 length: 14 residues. The V gene's germline CDR1 is KGHSH and CDR2 LQKENI. The V gene lost 3 bases and the J gene lost 3 bases, with 10 bases spanning the gap.

This chain joins TRBV4-2 and TRBJ1-4; D may be TRBD1 (5 bases). This CDR3 spans 13 amino acids. V was pared by 0 bases and J by 7 bases, with 6 bases between. Germline V gene sequence: CDR1 LGHNA, CDR2 YNFKEQ. CDR3 region: CASSQDRGEKLFF. CDR3 bases: TGTGCCAGCAGCCAAGATAGGGGTGAAAAACTGTTTTTT.

The genes are TRBV5-1 and TRBJ2-2, with 12 positions matching TRBD2. The CDR3 runs to 13 residues. Trimming at V came to 7 bases and at J to 6 bases, leaving 1 base not matched to a gene. Germline values: CDR1 SGHRS, CDR2 YFSETQ. The CDR3 DNA sequence: TGCGCCAGCGGACTAGCGGGATCCGGGGAGCTGTTTTTT. Its protein is CASGLAGSGELFF.

The chain has TRBV5-6 and TRBJ1-2; D is possibly TRBD1 (6 bases). Trimming took 4 bases from V and 8 from J, leaving 15 bases between them. The germline gives CDR1 SGHDT, CDR2 YYEEEE. The CDR3 length is 13 residues. CDR3 in amino acids: CASSREGVGGYTF. CDR3 DNA: TGTGCCAGCAGCCGAGAGGGGGTAGGGGGCTACACCTTC.

The rearrangement uses TRBV5-1 and TRBJ1-1, with 12 bases matching TRBD1. This CDR3 comprises 15 residues. The V segment lost 2 bases and the J segment 5 bases; nucleotides outside the gene matches: 4. Germline CDR1 and CDR2: SGHRS and YFSETQ. The CDR3 loop is CASSLWGQGATEAFF. CDR3 DNA sequence: TGCGCCAGCAGCTTATGGGGACAGGGGGCAACTGAAGCTTTCTTT.

The CDR3 sequence: CASSPDRGKNTQYF. For the CDR3, the DNA is TGCGCCAGCAGCCCTGACAGGGGAAAAAATACGCAGTATTTT. The chain combines TRBV5-1 with TRBJ2-3; 8 positions match TRBD1. The CDR3 has 14 amino acids. Germline V CDR1 and CDR2: SGHRS, YFSETQ. V trimming: 4 bases; J trimming: 7 bases; junction bases outside the gene matches: 8.

This chain links TRBV25-1 with TRBJ2-7; D ambiguous. Germline CDR1 is MGHDK and CDR2 is SYGVNS. V shed 5 bases and J shed 4 bases, with 6 bases lying between them. The CDR3 extends over 11 amino acids. The CDR3, as DNA: TGTGCCAGCAGTTCGTTATACGAGCAGTACTTC. Translating gives CASSSLYEQYF.

This clone turned up a few times. The chain links TRBV7-8 to TRBJ1-5; TRBD1 matches at 9 bases. The V gene's germline CDR1 is SGHVS and CDR2 FQNEAQ. V was clipped by 5 bases and J by 3 bases; unmatched bases: 5. CDR3 size: 15 residues. The CDR3, as DNA: TGTGCCAGCAGCGTTGACAGGGGGGACAATCAGCCCCAGCATTTT. Protein sequence: CASSVDRGDNQPQHF.

The chain carries TRBV30 and TRBJ2-2; TRBD2 might be the D (7 bases). Germline V gene data show CDR1 as GTSNPN and CDR2 as SVGIG (reference sequence). CDR3 length equals 17 residues. V dropped 3 bases and J dropped 2 bases, with 19 bases sitting between them. For the CDR3, the DNA is TGTGCCTGGAGGTTACCCTGGGGGGGGCCCAACACCGGGGAGCTGTTTTTT. Amino acid sequence: CAWRLPWGGPNTGELFF. The complete variable domain, with remaining parts taken from reference TRBV30 and TRBJ2-2, reads SQTIHQWPATLVQPVGSPLSLECTVEGTSNPNLYWYRQAAGRGLQLLFYSVGIGQISSEVPQNLSASRPQDRQFILSSKKLLLSDSGFYLCAWRLPWGGPNTGELFFGEGSRLTVL.

This rearrangement joins TRBV10-1 to TRBJ2-7; the match to TRBD1 covers 11 bases. The CDR3 has 13 residues. Germline-derived CDR1 and CDR2 are WNHNN and SYGVQD (reference sequence). The V gene end was trimmed by 5 bases and the J gene end by 4 bases; junction bases not matched to a gene: 1. The CDR3 sequence is CASSRDRGYEQYF. The CDR3 nucleotides are TGCGCCAGCAGTCGGGACAGGGGGTACGAGCAGTACTTC.

CDR3 loop: CASSLGQENYGYTF. The CDR3 coding sequence is TGCGCCAGCAGCTTAGGACAGGAGAACTATGGCTACACCTTC. This rearrangement joins TRBV5-1 to TRBJ1-2, with 7 bases aligning to TRBD1. The CDR3 sequence is 14 residues long. The ends lost 2 bases at V and 2 bases at J; junction bases unmatched: 3. Germline CDR1 reads SGHRS; CDR2 reads YFSETQ.

The chain couples TRBV5-1 to TRBJ1-5, with TRBD1 matching 7 bases. From germline, CDR1 is SGHRS and CDR2 YFSETQ. Germline trimming cut 0 bases from V and 6 bases from J; bases unmatched to any gene: 3. CDR3 size: 14 residues. CDR3 amino acids: CASSLEGAGQPQHF. In DNA form, the CDR3 reads TGCGCCAGCAGCTTGGAGGGGGCCGGTCAGCCCCAGCATTTT.

The chain employs TRBV7-9 and TRBJ2-1; 10 bases map to TRBD2. The CDR3 has 16 residues. V was clipped by 7 bases and J by 7 bases; unmatched bases: 13. Germline V gene data show CDR1 as SEHNR and CDR2 as FQNEAQ (reference sequence). CDR3 region: CASTYWGLAGVNEQFF. DNA of the CDR3: TGTGCCAGCACCTATTGGGGCCTAGCGGGAGTAAATGAGCAGTTCTTC. The whole variable domain, filled in from reference TRBV7-9 and TRBJ2-1, reads DTGVSQNPRHKITKRGQNVTFRCDPISEHNRLYWYRQTLGQGPEFLTYFQNEAQLEKSRLLSDRFSAERPKGSFSTLEIQRTEQGDSAMYLCASTYWGLAGVNEQFFGPGTRLTVL.

This clone was seen once. This chain connects TRBV18 to TRBJ1-1; TRBD1 matches 7 bases. This CDR3 has 14 residues. V gave up 5 bases and J gave up 1 base; unmatched junction bases: 4. Germline V lookup: CDR1 KGHSH, CDR2 LQKENI. The CDR3 coding sequence is TGTGCCAGCTCAGCGGGACAGACGAACACTGAAGCTTTCTTT. It specifies CASSAGQTNTEAFF.

This clone was counted a single time. The rearrangement joins TRBV2 to TRBJ2-1, with TRBD2 matching over 12 bases. The CDR3 spans 20 residues. The junction had 15 bases not matched to a gene; V was cut back by 2 bases and J by 4 bases. The germline gives CDR1 SNHLY, CDR2 FYNNEI. The CDR3 DNA reads TGTGCCAGCAGTGAACCCCAAACTAGCGGGAGGCTTAAGGTGTACAATGAGCAGTTCTTC. Translated, it gives CASSEPQTSGRLKVYNEQFF.

V gene TRBV7-2 combines with J gene TRBJ1-2; the D is unclear. Germline V CDR1 and CDR2: SGHTA, FQGNSA. With 2 bases removed from V and 8 bases from J, the gap between germline ends came to 18 bases. This CDR3 has 15 amino acids. In DNA, the CDR3 is TGTGCCAGCAGCTTACCGCGAGCGCTCTCGTGGGGCTACACCTTC. As protein: CASSLPRALSWGYTF.

The V gene is TRBV30, the J gene TRBJ2-2; TRBD1 might be the D (5 bases). The CDR3 totals 14 residues. The germline CDR1 and CDR2 sequences are GTSNPN and SVGIG (reference sequence). V gave up 2 bases and J gave up 5 bases, with 12 bases separating them. CDR3 DNA: TGTGCCTGGAGTCAGGGTCCTTTTACCGGGGAGCTGTTTTTT. Translating gives CAWSQGPFTGELFF.

V gene TRBV19 combines with J gene TRBJ1-2, with 7 nucleotides matching TRBD1. Trimming took 5 bases from V and 2 from J; bases not matched to a gene: 2. Per germline, CDR1 LNHDA and CDR2 SQIVND (reference sequence). The CDR3 spans 13 residues. In nucleotides, the CDR3 is TGTGCCAGTAGTCCGGGACAGAACTATGGCTACACCTTC. It codes for CASSPGQNYGYTF. The full variable domain, rest sourced from reference TRBV19 and TRBJ1-2, is DGGITQSPKYLFRKEGQNVTLSCEQNLNHDAMYWYRQDPGQGLRLIYYSQIVNDFQKGDIAEGYSVSREKKESFPLTVTSAQKNPTAFYLCASSPGQNYGYTFGSGTRLTVV.